Only one count was recorded for the clone carrying this T cell receptor beta chain. As handled by the study authors: The authors estimated nucleated cell counts from reference gene primer amplification. Libraries were prepared by immunoSEQ multiplex PCR; TCRdb keeps only in-frame clonotypes and omits some of them. That table supplies the V and J calls and clone size; D and trimming were determined from the DNA. This sample yields around 250,000 clones, of which about 85% are seen a single time; 3.6% belongs to the top ten. This sample is drawn from a study of blood T cell repertoires in COVID-19. Study context: Samples representing acute and convalescent COVID-19 were sourced from the United States, Italy and Spain. PBMCs, B-cell-depleted T cells, or T cells provided the cDNA or gDNA that made up the material.

V shed 5 bases, J shed 6 bases, and the junction held 8 bases outside the gene matches. Germline values: CDR1 SGHNT, CDR2 YENEEA. This CDR3 region has 15 residues. The receptor was derived from a man younger than 35 with active or convalescent COVID-19. V and J are TRBV11-3 and TRBJ2-7; 12 nucleotides agree with TRBD1. Sequenced material: peripheral blood. The CDR3 DNA sequence: TGTGCCAGCAGCGCCCGGGACAGGGGGCATCTCGAGCAGTACTTC. It is translated as CASSARDRGHLEQYF. Supplemented by reference TRBV11-3 and TRBJ2-7, the full variable domain reads EAGVVQSPRYKIIEKKQPVAFWCNPISGHNTLYWYLQNLGQGPELLIRYENEEAVDDSQLPKDRFSAERLKGVDSTLKIQPAELGDSAVYLCASSARDRGHLEQYFGPGTRLTVT.